These T cell receptor beta chains were read from a single sample in a study of long-term antiretroviral therapy in people with HIV. The assay was immunoSEQ multiplex PCR, and TCRdb's table has in-frame clones only and misses some. The sample shows around 19,000 clones, more than 70% of them seen only once. Specimen: unsorted PBMCs, collected roughly 2.7 years after starting antiretroviral therapy. These receptors were obtained from a woman in her forties or fifties with HIV. Both conserved end residues are part of each CDR3. A D gene is named only where the DNA matches it firmly. The size of a clone is reported for some rows only, either as once, few or many, or as a class for expanded clones.

J: TRBJ2-2; size: few; D: -; V: TRBV5-1; DNA: TGCGCCAGCAGCTTGTGGGGGCGAGGGCCGAACACCGGGGAGCTGTTTTTT; CDR3: CASSLWGRGPNTGELFF
J: TRBJ2-1; size: -; D: TRBD2; V: TRBV28; DNA: TGTGCCAGCAGTTTTGGGACTAGCGGGTACAATGAGCAGTTCTTC; CDR3: CASSFGTSGYNEQFF
J: TRBJ2-7; size: -; D: TRBD1; V: TRBV4-2; DNA: TGTGCCAGCAGCCAAGAAGGACAGGGCTACGAGCAGTACTTC; CDR3: CASSQEGQGYEQYF
J: TRBJ2-7; size: -; D: -; V: TRBV6-5; DNA: TGTGCCAGCAGTTATGGGCTAGAAGGCTCCTACGAGCAGTACTTC; CDR3: CASSYGLEGSYEQYF
J: TRBJ2-7; size: once; D: -; V: TRBV6-5; DNA: TGTGCCAGCGGCTCCCCTAGCCGCGACGAGCAGTACTTC; CDR3: CASGSPSRDEQYF
J: TRBJ2-1; size: -; D: TRBD2; V: TRBV19; DNA: TGTGCCAGTAGTATAGTAGGGTTGACTAGCGGGAGAGGGAATGAGCAGTTCTTC; CDR3: CASSIVGLTSGRGNEQFF
J: TRBJ1-2; size: few; D: -; V: TRBV30; DNA: TGTGCCTGGAGTCCGGGGGATGGCTACACCTTC; CDR3: CAWSPGDGYTF
J: TRBJ2-1; size: -; D: -; V: TRBV10-3; DNA: TGTGCCATCAGGATAGCGGACAGCTCCTACAATGAGCAGTTCTTC; CDR3: CAIRIADSSYNEQFF
J: TRBJ2-1; size: -; D: -; V: TRBV4-1; DNA: TGCGCCAGCAGCCCAGGGGTAGGCAATGAGCAGTTCTTC; CDR3: CASSPGVGNEQFF
J: TRBJ1-4; size: -; D: -; V: TRBV20-1; DNA: TGCAGTGCTCTCTCAAATGAAAAACTGTTTTTT; CDR3: CSALSNEKLFF
J: TRBJ2-7; size: -; D: TRBD2; V: TRBV7-7; DNA: TGTGCCAGCAGCCCTGGGGTAGCGGGAGGAGACGAGCAGTACTTC; CDR3: CASSPGVAGGDEQYF
J: TRBJ1-1; size: -; D: TRBD1; V: TRBV15; DNA: TGTGCCACAGACAGGGGGATGAACACTGAAGCTTTCTTT; CDR3: CATDRGMNTEAFF
J: TRBJ2-7; size: -; D: TRBD1; V: TRBV5-6; DNA: TGTGCCAGCAGCCAAGACAGGGGATGGGAAACCTACGAGCAGTACTTC; CDR3: CASSQDRGWETYEQYF